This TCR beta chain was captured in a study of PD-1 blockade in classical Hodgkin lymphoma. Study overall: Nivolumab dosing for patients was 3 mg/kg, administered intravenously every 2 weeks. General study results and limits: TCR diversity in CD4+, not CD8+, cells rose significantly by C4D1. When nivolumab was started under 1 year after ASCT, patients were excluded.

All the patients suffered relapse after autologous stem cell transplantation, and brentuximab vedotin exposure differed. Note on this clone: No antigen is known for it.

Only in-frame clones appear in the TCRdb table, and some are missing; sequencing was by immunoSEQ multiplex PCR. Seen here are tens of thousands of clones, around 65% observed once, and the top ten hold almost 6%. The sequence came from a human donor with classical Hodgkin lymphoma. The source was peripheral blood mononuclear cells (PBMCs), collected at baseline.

The CDR3 reads CASAGQGTGNSPLHF. CDR3 bases: TGCGCCAGCGCCGGACAAGGGACGGGCAATTCACCCCTCCACTTT. The chain employs TRBV5-1 and TRBJ1-6, with D possibly TRBD1 on 5 matching bases. Germline CDR1 reads SGHRS; CDR2 reads YFSETQ. There are 15 residues in the CDR3. V was clipped by 7 bases and J by 7 bases, with 18 bases between them.